This T cell receptor beta chain stems from a study of CD8 T cells in ankylosing spondylitis. The study's findings and limits: Researchers reportedly found disease-linked clones significantly enriched in matched ankylosing spondylitis synovial fluid. The disease-linked clones had a CD8+ phenotype and low blood frequencies.

Germline V gene lookup returns CDR1 DFQATT and CDR2 SNEGSKA (reference sequence). This CDR3 has 16 residues. V was pared by 3 bases and J by 1 base, with 11 bases of the junction left unmatched. On this clonotype itself: Antigen: not known.

5'-RACE, quantitative and with molecular barcodes, yielded the TCR beta libraries. MiXCR, applied by TCRdb to the 5' RACE reads, yields one record per CDR3 protein. The data show around 150,000 distinct CDR3 sequences, with approximately 7.3% seen just once and roughly an eighth held by the top ten. Source material: blood, either unsorted or a sorted T cell fraction (not recorded which). This sequence originates from a female donor with ankylosing spondylitis or in good health (not recorded which). The chain couples TRBV20-1 to TRBJ2-7, with 8 bases identical to TRBD2. Written as DNA, the CDR3 is TGCAGTGCTAGTTTTCGCGGGGGGAAAACTTCCTACGAGCAGTACTTC. Amino acids: CSASFRGGKTSYEQYF.